The 14 T cell receptor beta chains in this list originate from one sample, sequenced in a study of blood T cells in healthy people across ages. Then a second PCR, running about 6 to 11 cycles, was carried out with a sample-barcoded 5' primer and a J-beta primer mix. TCRdb reanalysed the 5' RACE reads using MiXCR and keeps one entry per CDR3 protein. Of just under 750,000 distinct CDR3 sequences in the sample, 22% are singletons; the top ten hold roughly a fifth. The sequenced material came from blood. The receptors shown here come from a man in his 70s in good health.

This clonotype occurred many times. The V gene is TRBV12-3 or TRBV12-4, the J gene TRBJ1-2; 7 bases fit TRBD1. J gave up 5 bases and V 6 bases, and 6 bases lay outside the gene matches. The CDR3 consists of 13 residues. The CDR3 sequence is CASSRQGLYGYTF. CDR3 sequence (DNA): TGTGCCAGCAGCCGACAGGGATTGTATGGCTACACCTTC.

This clonotype was counted ten times or more. The chain recombines TRBV28 with TRBJ2-2; 7 bases line up with TRBD1. The CDR3 is 15 residues long. The V gene end was trimmed by 6 bases and the J gene end by 2 bases; junction bases not matched to a gene: 6. Germline values: CDR1 MDHEN, CDR2 SYDVKM. CDR3 residues: CASSHDRVNTGELFF. The CDR3 coding sequence is TGTGCCAGCAGCCATGACAGGGTTAACACCGGGGAGCTGTTTTTT.

This rearrangement joins TRBV20-1 to TRBJ2-2; 8 nucleotides line up with TRBD1. CDR3 length equals 14 residues. Germline V CDR1 and CDR2: DFQATT, SNEGSKA (reference sequence). V lost 5 bases, J lost 5 bases, and 7 bases stayed unmatched. Here the CDR3 reads CSASGTGGTGELFF. DNA of the CDR3: TGCAGTGCTTCCGGGACAGGCGGTACCGGGGAGCTGTTTTTT.

This clonotype appeared many times. The J gene is TRBJ2-1, the V gene TRBV20-1, with TRBD2 matching 7 bases. Germline V gene lookup returns CDR1 DFQATT and CDR2 SNEGSKA (reference sequence). The CDR3 is 15 amino acids. V lost 6 bases, J lost 0 bases, and 8 bases stayed unmatched. The CDR3 sequence is CSAPQRGSSYNEQFF. CDR3 in DNA: TGCAGTGCCCCGCAGCGGGGTAGCTCCTACAATGAGCAGTTCTTC.

The chain carries TRBV20-1 and TRBJ2-2; 9 bases agree with TRBD2. From germline, CDR1 is DFQATT and CDR2 SNEGSKA (reference sequence). J was trimmed by 4 bases and V by 3 bases; bases with no gene match: 6. This CDR3 is 15 amino acids long. CDR3 sequence (DNA): TGCAGTGCTAGTGGCGGGGGGGTATTCACCGGGGAGCTGTTTTTT. Its protein is CSASGGGVFTGELFF.

The CDR3 protein is CASSQEGTNRGDTQYF. The CDR3 coding sequence is TGCGCCAGCAGCCAAGAAGGAACTAACCGGGGAGATACGCAGTATTTT. V gene TRBV4-1 combines with J gene TRBJ2-3; D perhaps matches TRBD2 (5 bases). CDR1 is MGHRA, CDR2 YSYEKL, per germline. With 0 bases removed from V and 5 bases from J, the gap between germline ends came to 15 bases. CDR3 length: 16 residues.

The chain has TRBV20-1 and TRBJ2-1, with TRBD1 matching over 9 bases. The length of the CDR3 is 14 residues. The trim removed 4 bases at V and 8 bases at J, leaving 9 bases unmatched. Looked up from germline, CDR1 is DFQATT and CDR2 is SNEGSKA (reference sequence). CDR3 amino acids: CSAKDRGLSDEQFF. CDR3 nucleotide sequence: TGCAGTGCTAAGGACAGGGGACTATCTGATGAGCAGTTCTTC.

CDR3 DNA: TGCAGTGCTAGAGCAGGAGGAGAGGGGGCCAACGTCCTGACTTTC. Its translation: CSARAGGEGANVLTF. This chain links TRBV20-1 with TRBJ2-6; possible D gene TRBD2, 5 bases. CDR1 is DFQATT and CDR2 is SNEGSKA in the germline V gene (reference sequence). Deletions cut 1 base from V and 4 bases from J, with 11 bases between. The CDR3 is 15 amino acids.

V and J are TRBV5-1 and TRBJ2-5, with no clear D. The DNA end is more similar to TRBJ2-7, so the J call may be wrong. CDR3 length: 12 residues. Per the germline V gene, CDR1 is SGHRS and CDR2 is YFSETQ. CDR3 sequence: CASSLVPFEQYV. CDR3 DNA: TGCGCCAGCAGCTTGGTTCCGTTCGAGCAGTACGTC.

Only a few counts were recorded for this clonotype. This chain links TRBV12-3 or TRBV12-4 with TRBJ1-2; D is unresolved. There are 15 residues in the CDR3. Deletions cut 5 bases from V and 2 bases from J, with 15 bases between. This CDR3 is CASSRAGDPNYGYTF. CDR3 bases: TGTGCCAGCAGTCGGGCAGGTGACCCCAACTATGGCTACACCTTC.

This clonotype was recorded a few times. V is TRBV10-3 and J is TRBJ2-3; 7 positions agree with TRBD2. Trimming removed 2 bases from V and 4 bases from J; junction bases left unmatched: 6. The CDR3 runs to 15 residues. Germline loops: CDR1 ENHRY, CDR2 SYGVKD. CDR3 sequence: CAISERSGAPDTQYF. The CDR3 coding sequence is TGTGCCATCAGTGAGCGGAGCGGGGCCCCAGATACGCAGTATTTT.

J is TRBJ1-1 and V is TRBV19, with TRBD1 matching 10 bases. V lost 10 bases and J lost 3; bases outside the gene matches: 14. The CDR3 is made up of 16 amino acids. Germline-derived CDR1 and CDR2 are LNHDA and SQIVND (reference sequence). The CDR3 DNA is TGTGCCACCACACCGGGACAGGGGAGGGTGTACACTGAAGCTTTCTTT. This gives the protein CATTPGQGRVYTEAFF.

This clonotype came up a few times. The genes are TRBV11-2 and TRBJ2-3; TRBD2 agrees at 10 bases. This CDR3 contains 15 residues. Germline assignment: CDR1 SGHAT and CDR2 FQNNGV. The V and J ends lost 4 bases and 2 bases, in that order; junction bases with no gene match: 3. DNA of the CDR3: TGTGCCAGCAGCTCAGCGGGGGGGCACACAGATACGCAGTATTTT. Residues: CASSSAGGHTDTQYF.

The chain has TRBV30 and TRBJ2-1; D tentatively fits TRBD1 or TRBD2 (6 bases each). The CDR3 consists of 14 residues. Germline V gene sequence: CDR1 GTSNPN, CDR2 SVGIG (reference sequence). Trimming removed 1 base at V and 6 bases at J, with 13 bases between. The CDR3, as DNA: TGTGCCTGGAGTGGTAGCGGAGGGGGCAATGAGCAGTTCTTC. Translating it yields CAWSGSGGGNEQFF.